This T cell receptor (beta chain) was captured by sequencing in a study of T cell responses to AZD1222 COVID-19 vaccine. TCRdb keeps only in-frame clones here, not all; method: immunoSEQ multiplex PCR. The table includes 150,000 to 200,000 clones, 92% detected once. Study conclusions and caveats: Dominant at 160-218 and 743-854, vaccine-associated CD4 TCRs also spanned spike.

Concerning this clone itself: Its antigen is not known.

The trim removed 4 bases at V and 5 bases at J, leaving 8 bases unmatched. Germline V gene sequence: CDR1 MGHDK, CDR2 SYGVNS. This CDR3 has 15 residues. The TCR sequence derives from an adult who received the AZD1222 COVID-19 vaccine. This sample comprised peripheral blood, obtained 28 days after the second AZD1222 dose. The chain uses TRBV25-1 and TRBJ1-1, with 9 positions matching TRBD1. CDR3 DNA: TGTGCCAGCAGTGCCTCTGGGACAGGGAGGACTGAAGCTTTCTTT. This encodes CASSASGTGRTEAFF.